One and the same sample provided the 16 T cell receptor beta chains below, sequenced in a study of blood T cells in healthy people across ages. Together with a sample-barcoded 5' primer, a J-beta primer mix was included in a second PCR lasting about 7 to 12 cycles. Each CDR3 protein is one row after TCRdb ran MiXCR on the 5' RACE reads. Of 1.5 million to 2 million distinct CDR3 sequences in the sample, around half are singletons; the top ten hold around 2.1%. Material for sequencing was blood. These receptors all stem from a woman in her forties in good health.

The rearrangement uses TRBV27 and TRBJ1-2; D not resolved. V was pared by 4 bases and J by 8 bases, with 11 bases between. CDR1 is MNHEY, CDR2 SMNVEV, per germline (reference sequence). The CDR3 totals 12 residues. Here the CDR3 DNA reads TGTGCCAGCAGTTCGAACAGCGGAGGCTACACCTTC. Translation gives CASSSNSGGYTF.

This clonotype showed up just a few times. The J gene is TRBJ1-2, the V gene TRBV7-2, with a possible D match to TRBD1 (5 bases). The CDR3 sequence is 13 residues long. Germline CDR1 SGHTA, CDR2 FQGNSA. The V end was cut by 10 bases, the J end by 6 bases, with 18 bases between. For the CDR3, the DNA is TGTGCCACAGGGCCTCCAGGGAAGAATGGCTACACCTTC. This encodes CATGPPGKNGYTF.

The chain carries TRBV3-1 and TRBJ2-3, with D perhaps given as TRBD1 or TRBD2 (5 bases each). This CDR3 comprises 13 residues. V was shortened by 4 bases and J by 4 bases, with 9 bases between the two germline ends. CDR1 LGHDT and CDR2 YNNKEL come from the germline V gene (reference sequence). CDR3 sequence: CASSRRDADTQYF. The CDR3 bases are TGTGCCAGCAGCCGCCGGGACGCAGATACGCAGTATTTT.

The chain links TRBV28 to TRBJ2-5, with 10 nucleotides matching TRBD1. TRBJ2-7 matches the DNA end more closely, so the J call is doubtful. The CDR3 consists of 14 residues. The V gene's germline CDR1 is MDHEN and CDR2 SYDVKM. CDR3 DNA: TGTGCCAGCAGCCCGACAGGGGGCAGGAACGAGCAGTACTTC. Residues: CASSPTGGRNEQYF.

This chain joins TRBV28 and TRBJ2-1; D call uncertain. The CDR3 runs 15 residues. Per germline, CDR1 MDHEN and CDR2 SYDVKM. The V gene lost 3 bases and the J gene lost 6 bases, with 15 bases spanning the gap. The CDR3 DNA reads as TGTGCCAGCAGTTTCTCCCCCCGTTTTAGCAATGAGCAGTTCTTC. Translated: CASSFSPRFSNEQFF.

The J gene is TRBJ1-5, the V gene TRBV28; 8 nucleotides align to TRBD1. CDR3 length equals 14 residues. Losses at the gene ends were 4 bases for V and 4 bases for J; bases not matched to a gene: 3. Germline CDR1 is MDHEN and CDR2 is SYDVKM. CDR3 nucleotide sequence: TGTGCCAGCAGTTCGACAGGGGAGAATCAGCCCCAGCATTTT. It yields the protein CASSSTGENQPQHF.

This rearrangement joins TRBV4-2 to TRBJ2-1; 11 positions agree with TRBD2. Germline V CDR1 and CDR2: LGHNA, YNFKEQ. The CDR3 loop spans 17 amino acids. Trimming at V came to 4 bases and at J to 8 bases, leaving 13 bases not matched to a gene. In DNA, the CDR3 is TGTGCCAGCAGCCGAGTAGCGGGGGGGGTAAACATCCATGAGCAGTTCTTC. Protein: CASSRVAGGVNIHEQFF.

This clonotype came up a few times. The chain has TRBV10-2 and TRBJ2-7; D possibly uses TRBD1 or TRBD2 (5 bases each). V lost 8 bases and J lost 3, with 11 bases in between. The CDR3 sequence is 12 residues long. Germline CDR1 is WSHSY and CDR2 is SAAADI. CDR3: CASGRQIYEQYF. In DNA form, the CDR3 reads TGCGCCAGCGGGAGACAGATCTACGAGCAGTACTTC.

There are a few counts of this clonotype. This chain joins TRBV6-5 and TRBJ2-3, with unresolved D. This CDR3 has 16 residues. V lost 2 bases and J 3 bases, leaving 15 bases between the germline ends. Germline CDR1 reads MNHEY; CDR2 reads SVGAGI. CDR3 protein: CASSYTQPHLTDTQYF. The CDR3 bases are TGTGCCAGCAGTTACACCCAGCCCCACCTTACAGATACGCAGTATTTT.

The gene calls are TRBV7-2 and TRBJ2-1; tentatively, D is TRBD1 (5 bases). The better agreement between TRBJ2-7 and the DNA end casts doubt on the J call. CDR3 length: 13 amino acids. CDR1 SGHTA and CDR2 FQGNSA come from the germline V gene. This CDR3 is CASRFQGAGEQYF. Written as DNA, the CDR3 is TGTGCCAGCAGATTTCAAGGGGCTGGCGAGCAGTACTTC.

This chain uses TRBV14 with TRBJ2-7, with TRBD1 as a possible D gene (6 bases). The V gene's germline CDR1 is SGHDN and CDR2 FVKESK. CDR3 length equals 14 residues. Trimming removed 4 bases from V and 3 bases from J, with 13 bases in between. As DNA, the CDR3 is TGTGCCAGCAGCCGAGGGGGTTTGATCTACGAGCAGTACTTC. It encodes CASSRGGLIYEQYF.

This chain joins TRBV27 and TRBJ2-7; 7 bases fit TRBD2. The junction had 7 bases not matched to a gene; V was cut back by 7 bases and J by 4 bases. CDR3 size: 13 residues. Germline V gives CDR1 MNHEY, CDR2 SMNVEV (reference sequence). The CDR3 region is CASTRGDGYEQYF. The CDR3 DNA reads as TGTGCCAGCACCCGGGGGGACGGGTACGAGCAGTACTTC.

CDR3 in amino acids: CSALTSIVSGFYNEQFF. The CDR3 nucleotides read TGCAGTGCTCTAACGTCCATAGTTAGCGGCTTTTACAATGAGCAGTTCTTC. The chain combines TRBV20-1 with TRBJ2-1; TRBD2 is a possible D gene (6 bases). Germline CDR1 is DFQATT and CDR2 is SNEGSKA (reference sequence). V dropped 5 bases and J dropped 4 bases, with 24 bases sitting between them. The CDR3 has 17 residues.

Turning to this clonotype: One base away lies a much larger clone, so this may be a sequencing read error. The V and J genes are TRBV6-6 and TRBJ2-1, with a tentative D call TRBD1 (6 bases). This CDR3 has 12 amino acids. Germline V lookup: CDR1 MNHNY, CDR2 SVGAGI (reference sequence). The germline V and J ends were trimmed by 7 bases and 13 bases, with 17 bases remaining between them. This chain's CDR3 is CASTIQGETQFF. DNA for the CDR3: TGTGCCAGCACGATACAGGGAGAGACCCAGTTCTTC.

This sequence joins TRBV4-2 and TRBJ2-7; no clear D. The CDR3 covers 14 residues. The V gene lost 0 bases and the J gene lost 3 bases, with 9 bases spanning the gap. CDR1 and CDR2 from the germline V gene are LGHNA and YNFKEQ. The CDR3 loop is CASSQEWSFYEQYF. The CDR3 DNA reads as TGTGCCAGCAGCCAAGAGTGGTCATTCTACGAGCAGTACTTC.

J is TRBJ2-5 and V is TRBV6-5; 9 nucleotides line up with TRBD1. Germline values: CDR1 MNHEY, CDR2 SVGAGI. The CDR3 has 16 residues. V lost 6 bases to trimming and J lost 4 bases; unmatched junction nucleotides: 12. The CDR3, as DNA: TGTGCCAGCAGCCGATCTCCGACAGGGGGGGCAGAGACCCAGTACTTC. Translation: CASSRSPTGGAETQYF.